These T cell receptor beta chains were read from a single sample in a study of T cells in Graves' hyperthyroidism and ophthalmopathy. In TCRdb, the multiplex PCR reads were re-called with MiXCR into one record per CDR3 protein. The sample yields hundreds of thousands of distinct CDR3 sequences, roughly a quarter seen once. The sequenced material came from blood. The receptor set was obtained from a woman in her 30s with Graves' ophthalmopathy. CDR3s include the opening cysteine and the closing phenylalanine or tryptophan. A D gene is named only where the DNA matches it firmly. Some rows mark clone size as missing; the rest say once, few, many or name a class of expanded clone.

d_call clone_size j_call v_call cdr3_nt cdr3_aa
. many TRBJ2-7 TRBV6-5 TGTGCCAGCAGTTACGGAGACACTATCTACGAGCAGTACTTC CASSYGDTIYEQYF
. few TRBJ2-2 TRBV24-1 TGTGCCACCAGTGACAGACAGACAGGAGCCGGGGAGCTGTTTTTT CATSDRQTGAGELFF
. . TRBJ2-7 TRBV7-2 TGTGCCAGCAGCTCGGACGGTGCTCCCTACGAGCAGTACTTC CASSSDGAPYEQYF
. many TRBJ2-4 TRBV7-2 TGTGCCAGCACCCGGGCAGGGGACGGTGGAAACATTCAGTACTTC CASTRAGDGGNIQYF
TRBD1 . TRBJ2-5 TRBV7-3 TGTGCCAGCAGCTTAAGGGGGGACAGGGGGCTACCCCAAGAGACCCAGTACTTC CASSLRGDRGLPQETQYF
TRBD1 many TRBJ1-1 TRBV27 TGTGCCAGCAGTTATATGACAGGGATGAACACTGAAGCTTTCTTT CASSYMTGMNTEAFF
TRBD2 many TRBJ2-2 TRBV6-1 TGTGCCAGCAGGTGGACTAGCGGATCCACCGGGGAGCTGTTTTTT CASRWTSGSTGELFF
. many TRBJ2-5 TRBV20-1 TGCAGTGCTAGTTCAGCAGGGGACAAAAGAGAGACCCAGTACTTC CSASSAGDKRETQYF
TRBD1 many TRBJ2-5 TRBV12-3/TRBV12-4 TGTGCCAGCAGTTTTCGACAGGGTAATGGTCAAGAGACCCAGTACTTC CASSFRQGNGQETQYF
TRBD1 many TRBJ2-5 TRBV11-3 TGTGCCAGCAGCACTGGGACAGCCCTCGGGGAGACCCAGTACTTC CASSTGTALGETQYF
TRBD1 . TRBJ2-7 TRBV6-1 TGTGCCAGCAGCCGAAAGACAGGGGGCTACGAGCAGTACTTC CASSRKTGGYEQYF
TRBD1 . TRBJ1-5 TRBV6-4 TGTGCCAGCAGTGACTCCCAGGGCTCAGGCAGGGGGCTCTATAGCAATCAGCCCCAGCATTTT CASSDSQGSGRGLYSNQPQHF
TRBD1 many TRBJ1-1 TRBV2 TGTGCCAACCGACAGGGACCGTACACTGAAGCTTTCTTT CANRQGPYTEAFF
. . TRBJ2-7 TRBV6-1 TGTGCCAGCAGTGAAGCCGGGCAACACTACGAGCAGTACTTC CASSEAGQHYEQYF
TRBD1 . TRBJ1-5 TRBV15 TGTGCCACCAGCAGAGGCTCCGGGACAGGGTCGCGCCAGCCCCAGCATTTT CATSRGSGTGSRQPQHF
. . TRBJ1-1 TRBV6-8 TGTGCCAGCAGTTACCCGAACGAAAATGGGGGCACTGAAGCTTTCTTT CASSYPNENGGTEAFF
. . TRBJ1-2 TRBV12-3/TRBV12-4 TGTGCCAGCAGTTCCATAAAAGGACGGAATAACTATGGCTACACCTTC CASSSIKGRNNYGYTF
. many TRBJ1-2 TRBV15 TGTGCCACCAGCAGAGGGGGCCAGCTTTATGGCTACACCTTC CATSRGGQLYGYTF
TRBD2 . TRBJ2-7 TRBV10-3 TGTGCCATCAGTGAGAGGCTAGCGGAATACGAGCAGTACTTC CAISERLAEYEQYF
. few TRBJ1-5 TRBV9 TGTGCCAGCAGCCTACAGAGGGCTGGCCAGCCCCAGCATTTT CASSLQRAGQPQHF
TRBD2 few TRBJ2-7 TRBV7-2 TGTGCCAGCAGCTTAATGGGACTAGACAGCTACGAGCAGTACTTC CASSLMGLDSYEQYF
. . TRBJ2-7 TRBV20-1 TGCAGTGCTAGGAGTCAGCAGGGCTACGAGCAGTACTTC CSARSQQGYEQYF
. . TRBJ1-2 TRBV19 TGTGCCAGTAGTCTCCGGACGGGATTGATCGGCTACACCTTC CASSLRTGLIGYTF
. many TRBJ1-5 TRBV10-3 TGTGCCATCAGTGAAACGGAGAATCAGCCCCAGCATTTT CAISETENQPQHF
. few TRBJ2-7 TRBV28 TGTGCCAGCAGTGTATTACAGTTCGAAACCTACGAGCAGTACTTC CASSVLQFETYEQYF
. few TRBJ2-2 TRBV12-3/TRBV12-4 TGTGCCAGCAGTATCGGGGGGCCCACCGGGGAGCTGTTTTTT CASSIGGPTGELFF
. many TRBJ1-5 TRBV7-2 TGTGCCAGCAGCTTATTTCCAGGCCCCAATCAGCCCCAGCATTTT CASSLFPGPNQPQHF